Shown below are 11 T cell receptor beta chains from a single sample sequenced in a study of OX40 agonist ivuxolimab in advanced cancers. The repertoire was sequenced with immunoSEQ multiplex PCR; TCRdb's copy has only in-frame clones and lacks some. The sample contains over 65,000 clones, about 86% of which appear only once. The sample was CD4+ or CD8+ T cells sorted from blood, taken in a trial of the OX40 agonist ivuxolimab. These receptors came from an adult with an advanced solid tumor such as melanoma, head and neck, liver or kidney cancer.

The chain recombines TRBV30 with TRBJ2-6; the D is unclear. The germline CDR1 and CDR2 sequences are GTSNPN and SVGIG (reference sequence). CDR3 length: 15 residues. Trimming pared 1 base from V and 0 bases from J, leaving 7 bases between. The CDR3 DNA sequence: TGTGCCTGGAGTGCCGGTTTCTCTGGGGCCAACGTCCTGACTTTC. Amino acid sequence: CAWSAGFSGANVLTF.

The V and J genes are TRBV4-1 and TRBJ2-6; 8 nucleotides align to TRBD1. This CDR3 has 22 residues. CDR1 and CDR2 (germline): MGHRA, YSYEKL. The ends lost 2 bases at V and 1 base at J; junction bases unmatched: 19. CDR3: CASSQLSLDRAEGSSGANVLTF. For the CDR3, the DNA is TGCGCCAGCAGCCAACTTTCACTGGACAGGGCTGAGGGATCATCTGGGGCCAACGTCCTGACTTTC.

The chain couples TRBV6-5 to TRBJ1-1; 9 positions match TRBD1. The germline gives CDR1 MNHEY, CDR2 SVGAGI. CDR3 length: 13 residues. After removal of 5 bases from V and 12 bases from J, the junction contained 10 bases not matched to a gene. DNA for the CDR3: TGTGCCAGCAGTACGGCGACAGGGGGTGAGACTTTCTTT. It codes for CASSTATGGETFF.

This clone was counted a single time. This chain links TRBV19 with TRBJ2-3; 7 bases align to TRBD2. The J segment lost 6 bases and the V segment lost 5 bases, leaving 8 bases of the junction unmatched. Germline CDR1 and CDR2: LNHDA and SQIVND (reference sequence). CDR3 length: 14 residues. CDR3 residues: CASSFRDYGDTQYF. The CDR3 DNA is TGTGCCAGTAGTTTCCGGGACTACGGGGATACGCAGTATTTT.

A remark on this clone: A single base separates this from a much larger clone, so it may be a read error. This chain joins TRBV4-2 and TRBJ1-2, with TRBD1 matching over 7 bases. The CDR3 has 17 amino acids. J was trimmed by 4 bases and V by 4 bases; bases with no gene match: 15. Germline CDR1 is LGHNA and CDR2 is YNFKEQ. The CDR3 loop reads CASSPPSGTDVFYGYTF. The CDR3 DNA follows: TGTGCCAGCAGCCCCCCCTCCGGGACAGACGTTTTCTATGGCTACACCTTC.

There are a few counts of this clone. The CDR3 DNA sequence: TGTGCCAGCACCCTAGGGCTCGGGTCACCCCTCCACTTT. Protein sequence: CASTLGLGSPLHF. The J gene is TRBJ1-6, the V gene TRBV7-9, with unresolved D. Trimming left V 7 bases short and J 10 bases short, with 14 bases between. Germline V lookup: CDR1 SEHNR, CDR2 FQNEAQ (reference sequence). CDR3 length: 13 amino acids.

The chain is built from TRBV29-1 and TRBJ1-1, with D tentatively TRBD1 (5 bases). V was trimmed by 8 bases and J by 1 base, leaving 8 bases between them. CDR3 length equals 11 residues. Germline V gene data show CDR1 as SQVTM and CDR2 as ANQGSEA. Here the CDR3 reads CSWGRNTEAFF. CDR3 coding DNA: TGCAGCTGGGGGAGGAACACTGAAGCTTTCTTT.

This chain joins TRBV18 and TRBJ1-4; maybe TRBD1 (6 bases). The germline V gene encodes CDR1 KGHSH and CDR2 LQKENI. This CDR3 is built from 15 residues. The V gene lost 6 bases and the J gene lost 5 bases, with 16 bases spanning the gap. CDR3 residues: CASSNGGGKNEKLFF. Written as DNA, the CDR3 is TGTGCCAGCTCGAACGGAGGGGGGAAAAATGAAAAACTGTTTTTT.

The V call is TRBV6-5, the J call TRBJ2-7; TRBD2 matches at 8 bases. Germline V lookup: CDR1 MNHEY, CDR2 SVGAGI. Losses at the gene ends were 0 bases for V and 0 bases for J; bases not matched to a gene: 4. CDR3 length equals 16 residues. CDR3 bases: TGTGCCAGCAGTTACTCGACGGGAGGGGGCTCCTACGAGCAGTACTTC. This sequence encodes CASSYSTGGGSYEQYF.

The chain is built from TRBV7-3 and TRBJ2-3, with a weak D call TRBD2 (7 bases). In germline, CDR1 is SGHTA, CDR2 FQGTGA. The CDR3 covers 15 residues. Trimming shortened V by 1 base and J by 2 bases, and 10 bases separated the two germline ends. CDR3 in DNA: TGTGCCAGCAGCTTAAGAGGGGGGGCCACAGATACGCAGTATTTT. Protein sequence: CASSLRGGATDTQYF.

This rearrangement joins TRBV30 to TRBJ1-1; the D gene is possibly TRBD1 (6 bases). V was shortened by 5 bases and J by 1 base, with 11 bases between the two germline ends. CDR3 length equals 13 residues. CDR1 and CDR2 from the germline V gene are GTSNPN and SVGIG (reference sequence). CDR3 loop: CAWDRTANTEAFF. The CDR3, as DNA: TGTGCCTGGGACAGGACCGCGAACACTGAAGCTTTCTTT.